This T cell receptor beta chain was profiled in a study of T cell changes during pregnancy in multiple sclerosis (dated 2019 in TCRdb). Regarding the complete study: The study examined how the T cell repertoire changed over the course of pregnancy in women with multiple sclerosis.

Worth noting for this clone: Its antigen has not been determined. Base qualities are missing; no much larger clone stands one base away.

Germline trimming: 6 bases from V, 2 bases from J; junction bases outside gene matches: 6. The CDR3 contains 15 residues, cysteine and phenylalanine counted. The CDR3 DNA has 45 bases and is translated from base 1. As encoded in the germline V gene, CDR1 is MNHEY while CDR2 is SVGAGI. Library construction relied on the immunoSEQ multiplex PCR assay. Held by TCRdb, this immuneACCESS table contains in-frame sequences only and omits some clones. Under half of the omission traces to an unresolved V gene where checked; the cause of the rest is unknown. This sample has fewer than 40,000 clones in its table, and about nine tenths of those were observed once. Jointly, the top ten make up over 8.5% of the sample.

The TCR comes from a female donor with multiple sclerosis, enrolled in a pregnancy study. Material: CD8+ T cells from peripheral blood mononuclear cells, obtained before pregnancy. Recombination joined TRBV6-5 with TRBJ2-5; 10 of the junction bases match TRBD2. The CDR3 in this case is CASSPSGGAQETQYF. The bases are TGTGCCAGCAGCCCCAGCGGGGGGGCTCAAGAGACCCAGTACTTC.